In its sample, the clone carrying this T cell receptor beta chain was seen a few times. Its target is not known. The sample is drawn from a study of T-cell memory formation after mild COVID-19. TCRdb reprocessed the 5' RACE reads via MiXCR and lists one record per CDR3 protein. In the table there are more than 55,000 distinct CDR3 sequences, roughly 9.5% of which are singletons. The study, taken as a whole, reports: Those CD4+ clones that contracted were mainly in CM and EM (CD8+ ones in EMRA).

Trimming stripped 1 base from V and 6 bases from J, with 12 bases between. CDR1 and CDR2 from the germline V gene are DFQATT and SNEGSKA (reference sequence). The CDR3 is 13 amino acids. This receptor was taken from a man younger than 35 who had mild COVID-19 (a few samples of this study predate the infection). Cell type and time point are not known. Material for sequencing was PBMCs or a T cell subset sorted from them (not recorded which). The rearrangement joins TRBV20-1 to TRBJ1-2, with a tentative D call TRBD1 (6 bases). CDR3 nucleotides: TGCAGTGCTAGAGGCGGGGGCTTTGATGGCTACACCTTC. This translates into CSARGGGFDGYTF.